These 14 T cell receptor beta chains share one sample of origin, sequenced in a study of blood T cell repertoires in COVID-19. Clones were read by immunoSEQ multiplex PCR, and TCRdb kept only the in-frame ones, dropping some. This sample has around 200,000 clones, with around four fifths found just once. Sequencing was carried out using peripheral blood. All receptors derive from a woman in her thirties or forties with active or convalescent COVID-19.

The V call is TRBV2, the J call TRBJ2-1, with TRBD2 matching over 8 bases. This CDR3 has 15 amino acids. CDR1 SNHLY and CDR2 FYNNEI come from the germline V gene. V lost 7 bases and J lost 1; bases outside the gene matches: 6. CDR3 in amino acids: CASTPSGSSYNEQFF. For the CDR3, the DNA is TGTGCCAGCACCCCCAGCGGGAGTTCCTACAATGAGCAGTTCTTC.

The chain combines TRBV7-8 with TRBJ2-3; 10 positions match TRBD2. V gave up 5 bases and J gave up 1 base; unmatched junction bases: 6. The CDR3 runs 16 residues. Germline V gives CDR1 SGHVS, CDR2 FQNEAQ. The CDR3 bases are TGTGCCAGCAGCCCGCGGACTAGCGGAGGCACAGATACGCAGTATTTT. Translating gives CASSPRTSGGTDTQYF. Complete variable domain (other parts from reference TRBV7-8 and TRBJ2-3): GAGVSQSPRYKVAKRGQDVALRCDPISGHVSLFWYQQALGQGPEFLTYFQNEAQLDKSGLPSDRFFAERPEGSVSTLKIQRTQQEDSAVYLCASSPRTSGGTDTQYFGPGTRLTVL.

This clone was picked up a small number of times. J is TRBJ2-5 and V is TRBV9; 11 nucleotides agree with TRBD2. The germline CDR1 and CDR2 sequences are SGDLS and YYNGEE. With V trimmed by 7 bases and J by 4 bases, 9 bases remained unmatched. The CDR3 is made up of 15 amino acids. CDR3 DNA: TGTGCCAGCGGGGAGCTAGCGGGAGGAGGAGAGACCCAGTACTTC. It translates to CASGELAGGGETQYF.

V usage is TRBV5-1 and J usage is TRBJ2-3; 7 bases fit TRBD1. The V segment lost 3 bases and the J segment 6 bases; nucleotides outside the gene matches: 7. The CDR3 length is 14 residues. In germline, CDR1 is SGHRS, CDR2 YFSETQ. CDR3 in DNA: TGCGCCAGCAGCTATCCAGACAGGGATGATACGCAGTATTTT. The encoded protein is CASSYPDRDDTQYF.

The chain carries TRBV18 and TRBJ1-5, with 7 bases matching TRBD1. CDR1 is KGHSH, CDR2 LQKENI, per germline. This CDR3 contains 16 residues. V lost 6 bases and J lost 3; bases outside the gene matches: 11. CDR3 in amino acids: CASSLQGNGHNQPQHF. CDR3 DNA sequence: TGTGCCAGCTCGTTACAGGGGAATGGGCACAATCAGCCCCAGCATTTT.

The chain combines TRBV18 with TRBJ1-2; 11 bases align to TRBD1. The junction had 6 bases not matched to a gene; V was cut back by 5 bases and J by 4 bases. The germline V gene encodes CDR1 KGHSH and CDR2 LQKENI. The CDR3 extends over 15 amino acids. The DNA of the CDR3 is TGTGCCAGCTCAAAGCCGGGACAGGGGGTCTATGGCTACACCTTC. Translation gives CASSKPGQGVYGYTF. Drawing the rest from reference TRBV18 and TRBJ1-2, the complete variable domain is NAGVMQNPRHLVRRRGQEARLRCSPMKGHSHVYWYRQLPEEGLKFMVYLQKENIIDESGMPKERFSAEFPKEGPSILRIQQVVRGDSAAYFCASSKPGQGVYGYTFGSGTRLTVV.

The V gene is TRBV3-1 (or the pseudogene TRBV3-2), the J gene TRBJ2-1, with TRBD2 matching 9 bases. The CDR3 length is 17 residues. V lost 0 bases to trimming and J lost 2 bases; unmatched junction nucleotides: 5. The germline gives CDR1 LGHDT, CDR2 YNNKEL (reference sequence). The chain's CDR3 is CASSQDVLAGTYNEQFF. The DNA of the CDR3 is TGTGCCAGCAGCCAAGATGTCCTAGCGGGGACCTACAATGAGCAGTTCTTC.

The CDR3 DNA reads as TGTGCCAGTAGTCTGTCGGGACAGGTCGATGGCTACACCTTC. It encodes CASSLSGQVDGYTF. The chain carries TRBV19 and TRBJ1-2; 8 nucleotides align to TRBD1. The CDR3 has 14 amino acids. The V gene end was trimmed by 5 bases and the J gene end by 6 bases; junction bases not matched to a gene: 8. Per the germline V gene, CDR1 is LNHDA and CDR2 is SQIVND (reference sequence).

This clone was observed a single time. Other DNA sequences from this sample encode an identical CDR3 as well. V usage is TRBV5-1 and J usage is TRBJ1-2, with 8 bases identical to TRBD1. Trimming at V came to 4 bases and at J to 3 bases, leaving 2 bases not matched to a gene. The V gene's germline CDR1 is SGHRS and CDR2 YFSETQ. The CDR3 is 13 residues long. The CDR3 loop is CASSPQGDYGYTF. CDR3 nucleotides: TGCGCCAGCAGCCCACAGGGGGACTATGGCTACACCTTC.

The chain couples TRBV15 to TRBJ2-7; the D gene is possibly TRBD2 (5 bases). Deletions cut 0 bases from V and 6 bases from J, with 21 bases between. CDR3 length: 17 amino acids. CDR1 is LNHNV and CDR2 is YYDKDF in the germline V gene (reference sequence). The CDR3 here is CATSRDRAGERASEQYF. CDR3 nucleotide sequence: TGTGCCACCAGCAGAGATAGGGCAGGAGAGAGGGCCTCCGAGCAGTACTTC.

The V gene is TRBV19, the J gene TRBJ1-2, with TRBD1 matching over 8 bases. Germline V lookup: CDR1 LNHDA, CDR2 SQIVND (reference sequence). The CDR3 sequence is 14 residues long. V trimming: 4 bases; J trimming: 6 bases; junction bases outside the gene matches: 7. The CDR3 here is CASSTGQGWHGYTF. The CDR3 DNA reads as TGTGCCAGTAGTACCGGACAGGGATGGCATGGCTACACCTTC.

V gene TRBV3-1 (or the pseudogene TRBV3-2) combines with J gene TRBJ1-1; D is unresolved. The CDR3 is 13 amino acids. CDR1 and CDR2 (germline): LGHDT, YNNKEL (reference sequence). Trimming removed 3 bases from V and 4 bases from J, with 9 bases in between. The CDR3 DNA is TGTGCCAGCAGCCATAGCTTGGGCACTGAAGCTTTCTTT. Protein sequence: CASSHSLGTEAFF.

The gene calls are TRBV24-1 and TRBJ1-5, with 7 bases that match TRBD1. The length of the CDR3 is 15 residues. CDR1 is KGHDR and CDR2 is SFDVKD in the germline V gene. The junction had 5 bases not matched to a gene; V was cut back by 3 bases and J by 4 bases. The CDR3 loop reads CATSDPARGNQPQHF. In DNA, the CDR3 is TGTGCCACCAGTGATCCGGCCAGGGGGAATCAGCCCCAGCATTTT.

This CDR3 reads CASSDDRGSNQPQHF. The DNA for the CDR3 is TGTGCCAGCAGCGATGACAGGGGTAGCAATCAGCCCCAGCATTTT. The rearrangement links TRBV2 to TRBJ1-5; 8 bases match TRBD1. Losses at the gene ends were 6 bases for V and 0 bases for J; bases not matched to a gene: 4. The CDR3 sequence is 15 residues long. Germline V gives CDR1 SNHLY, CDR2 FYNNEI. The full variable domain, with the rest looked up from reference TRBV2 and TRBJ1-5, is EPEVTQTPSHQVTQMGQEVILRCVPISNHLYFYWYRQILGQKVEFLVSFYNNEISEKSEIFDDQFSVERPDGSNFTLKIRSTKLEDSAMYFCASSDDRGSNQPQHFGDGTRLSIL.